This TCR beta chain was retrieved from a study of blood T cell repertoires in COVID-19. Here immunoSEQ multiplex PCR was the method, and the copy in TCRdb shows in-frame clones only, minus some. The sample records about 360,000 clones, about 88% being singletons. Trimming took 1 base from V and 3 from J, leaving 19 bases between them. The CDR3 loop spans 17 amino acids. Germline V gives CDR1 SGHNT, CDR2 YENEEA. The sequenced sample consisted of peripheral blood. The rearrangement joins TRBV11-3 to TRBJ2-7; D might be TRBD1 (6 bases). The sequence was collected from a woman in her sixties with COVID-19, enrolled during active disease. CDR3 nucleotide sequence: TGTGCCAGCAGCTTAGGAGGGGGTGGGGGAGAGATCTACGAGCAGTACTTC. It yields the protein CASSLGGGGGEIYEQYF.